This paragraph reports one T cell receptor (beta chain). Its antigen specificity is not known. Base qualities are not at hand, and no much larger clone is one base apart. PBMCs were isolated by Ficoll-Paque density gradient centrifugation. Sequencing took place on an Illumina NovaSeq 6000. TCRalpha and TCRbeta cDNA libraries were built by 5'RACE with constant-segment primers, adding sample barcodes and unique molecular identifiers. Trizol reagent was used to extract RNA from every sample. Amplification of the libraries took two PCR steps, and the second step added a second sample barcode plus Illumina TruSeq adapters. Sequencing of libraries was performed on an Illumina NovaSeq with 2 x 150 bp paired-end reads. The original methods were these. With migec v1.2.7, reads were demultiplexed and then collapsed into UMI-guided consensus sequences. With mixcr v2.1.11, UMI consensuses were aligned to TRA and TRB V and J templates and assembled into clonotypes. Clonotypes were classified as expanded or contracted when called significant by both edgeR and NoisET, with noise models trained on biological replicates. For edgeR calls, the thresholds were a false discovery rate-adjusted p below 0.01 and a log2 fold-change of 1. As an exploratory analysis of dynamics, max-normalized trajectories of the 1000 most abundant clonotypes were examined by PCA with hierarchical clustering. Separately sequenced CD4+ and CD8+ repertoires were used to assign a CD4 or CD8 phenotype to each responding clone. In TCRdb, the public reads were trimmed at Q25 with fastp and aligned with MiXCR, with productive beta chains retained. Every distinct CDR3 protein forms one entry, paired with its most common genes and DNA. The V and J calls follow TCRdb's processing rather than the paper's. In all, the sample holds about 540,000 distinct CDR3 sequences, and roughly 20% of those were seen once. The ten most abundant clones make up roughly an eighth of the sample.

From the cysteine up to the phenylalanine, the CDR3 has a length of 16 residues. Just CDR3 DNA is preserved here, 48 bases in frame from base 1. In the germline V gene (reference sequence), CDR1 corresponds to SEHNR and CDR2 to FQNEAQ. V ends up 5 bases short and J 5 bases short, with an unmatched junction base count of 10. The sample belongs to a study of T-cell memory formation after mild COVID-19 (dated by TCRdb to the early 2020s). In the study overall: Most TCR sequence clusters were specific to one of the two donors. Longitudinal TCRalpha and TCRbeta repertoire sequencing tracked T-cell clones expanding and contracting after mild COVID-19 in a couple of donors. Two young, previously healthy adult volunteers made up the cohort, one male and one female. What the work shows at the level of the full study, not this receptor alone: Contracting CD4+ clones were found mainly in CM and EM memory subsets, while CD8+ clones were enriched in EMRA. Clones contracting from day 15 to 85 had balanced CD4/CD8 phenotypes, while a second wave expanding from day 15 to 37 was biased towards CD4+. Some responding clones were detected in pre-infection memory, suggesting pre-existing cross-reactive memory T cells joined the SARS-CoV-2 response. SARS-CoV-2 specificity of the second-wave clones peaking on day 37 was not confirmed. Only a couple of mild cases were covered in the study, and larger cohorts including severe cases with pre-infection samples were considered necessary.

The TCR sequence derives from an adult woman who had mild COVID-19 (a few samples of this study predate the infection). The sample titles of this study are shuffled in the database, so cell type and time point are left out; the donor was told from shared clones. The source material was PBMCs or a T cell subset sorted from them (not recorded which). The rearranged chain carries TRBV7-9 and TRBJ2-2, with 8 bases matching TRBD1. The DNA sequence is TGTGCCAGCAGCAAGACAGGGGAGATAAGGACCGGGGAGCTGTTTTTT. This sequence encodes CASSKTGEIRTGELFF.